This passage covers 26 T cell receptor beta chains from one sample sequenced in a study of T cell changes during pregnancy in multiple sclerosis (dated by TCRdb to about 2019). The library came from the immunoSEQ multiplex PCR assay. Held by TCRdb, this immuneACCESS table contains in-frame sequences only and omits some clones. Under half of the omission traces to an unresolved V gene where checked; the cause of the rest is unknown. The sample yields about 38,000 clones; around 92% were counted once. The ten largest clones add up to about 12% of the sample. The source was CD8+ T cells from peripheral blood mononuclear cells, collected after pregnancy. The receptors were gathered from a female donor with multiple sclerosis, enrolled in a pregnancy study.

The chain joins TRBV28 to TRBJ2-1, with 8 bases identical to TRBD1. The CDR3 covers 16 residues. The trim removed 1 base at V and 3 bases at J, leaving 5 bases unmatched. Germline CDR1 is MDHEN and CDR2 is SYDVKM. The DNA for the CDR3 is TGTGCCAGCAGTTTATCGCCAGGGGGCCTCTACAATGAGCAGTTCTTC. The encoded protein is CASSLSPGGLYNEQFF. The full variable domain, in which reference TRBV28 and TRBJ2-1 provide the parts outside the CDR3, is DVKVTQSSRYLVKRTGEKVFLECVQDMDHENMFWYRQDPGLGLRLIYFSYDVKMKEKGDIPEGYSVSREKKERFSLILESASTNQTSMYLCASSLSPGGLYNEQFFGPGTRLTVL.

This rearrangement joins TRBV2 to TRBJ2-2; TRBD1 matches 9 bases. The germline V gene encodes CDR1 SNHLY and CDR2 FYNNEI. The CDR3 covers 14 residues. V shed 7 bases, J shed 6 bases, and the junction held 6 bases outside the gene matches. The CDR3 DNA sequence: TGTGCCAGCACCGGGACAGGGTTGTCCGGGGAGCTGTTTTTT. This encodes CASTGTGLSGELFF.

CDR3 DNA: TGTGCCAGCCTCGTCCGGACTAGCGATTCCTACGAGCAGTACTTC. Its translation: CASLVRTSDSYEQYF. The chain carries TRBV2 and TRBJ2-7; 9 positions agree with TRBD2. This CDR3 region has 15 residues. CDR1 is SNHLY and CDR2 is FYNNEI in the germline V gene. Germline trimming cut 8 bases from V and 1 base from J; bases unmatched to any gene: 9.

The chain has TRBV6-5 and TRBJ2-1; possibly TRBD2 for D (6 bases). With 2 bases removed from V and 9 bases from J, the gap between germline ends came to 11 bases. Germline values: CDR1 MNHEY, CDR2 SVGAGI. This CDR3 spans 13 amino acids. The CDR3 DNA reads TGTGCCAGCAGTTACCCACTCGGGGGTGAGCAGTTCTTC. Translating gives CASSYPLGGEQFF.

This clone was found once. V is TRBV7-3 and J is TRBJ2-5, with TRBD1 matching over 9 bases. Trimming took 5 bases from V and 4 from J; bases not matched to a gene: 8. Germline-derived CDR1 and CDR2 are SGHTA and FQGTGA. The CDR3 extends over 15 amino acids. CDR3 protein: CASSLGTGLVETQYF. In nucleotides, the CDR3 is TGTGCCAGCAGCCTGGGGACAGGGTTAGTAGAGACCCAGTACTTC.

The genes are TRBV10-3 and TRBJ2-2, with TRBD1 identical over 7 bases. The trim removed 5 bases at V and 0 bases at J, leaving 6 bases unmatched. Germline V gene lookup returns CDR1 ENHRY and CDR2 SYGVKD. The CDR3 consists of 16 residues. The CDR3 nucleotides read TGTGCCATCAGTTTTTCCGGGACAGCGAACACCGGGGAGCTGTTTTTT. Translating it yields CAISFSGTANTGELFF.

The count of this clone is one. The genes are TRBV2 and TRBJ1-5, with 7 bases identical to TRBD1. V lost 2 bases and J lost 5; bases outside the gene matches: 15. This CDR3 has 18 residues. Germline values: CDR1 SNHLY, CDR2 FYNNEI. CDR3 region: CASSESPLRTGEDQPQHF. The CDR3 bases are TGTGCCAGCAGTGAAAGCCCACTTCGGACAGGAGAGGATCAGCCCCAGCATTTT.

The gene calls are TRBV18 and TRBJ2-7; 9 bases match TRBD2. The trim removed 3 bases at V and 1 base at J, leaving 4 bases unmatched. This CDR3 contains 15 residues. Per germline, CDR1 KGHSH and CDR2 LQKENI. The CDR3 nucleotides are TGTGCCAGCTCACCCCTAGCGGGATTTTCCTACGAGCAGTACTTC. Translating gives CASSPLAGFSYEQYF.

The chain couples TRBV10-1 to TRBJ2-1; D might be TRBD1 (5 bases). This CDR3 has 14 amino acids. Germline values: CDR1 WNHNN, CDR2 SYGVQD (reference sequence). Trimming removed 2 bases at V and 7 bases at J, with 12 bases between. The CDR3, as DNA: TGCGCCAGCAGTGAGAGAGAAGGGGCGAATGAGCAGTTCTTC. Its translation is CASSEREGANEQFF.

The V call is TRBV29-1, the J call TRBJ2-1, with D unresolved. Germline V lookup: CDR1 SQVTM, CDR2 ANQGSEA. Trimming cost V 1 base and J 6 bases, with 10 bases left between them. The CDR3 is 13 amino acids. CDR3 region: CSVEGVAVNEQFF. The CDR3 nucleotides are TGCAGCGTTGAAGGTGTAGCCGTCAATGAGCAGTTCTTC.

The chain combines TRBV5-1 with TRBJ2-7; D may be TRBD1 (6 bases). Between the trimmed V and J ends, which lost 0 bases and 7 bases, there was a span of 14 bases. This CDR3 spans 14 amino acids. Germline V lookup: CDR1 SGHRS, CDR2 YFSETQ. Written as DNA, the CDR3 is TGCGCCAGCAGCTTGGAGGACAGTCTAGGGGAGCAGTACTTC. Amino acid sequence: CASSLEDSLGEQYF.

The sample holds one count of this clone. The rearrangement links TRBV6-5 to TRBJ1-5; TRBD1 matches 7 bases. CDR3 size: 15 residues. V was pared by 6 bases and J by 5 bases, with 10 bases of the junction left unmatched. Looked up from germline, CDR1 is MNHEY and CDR2 is SVGAGI. CDR3 sequence: CASRNRDRWDQPQHF. Written as DNA, the CDR3 is TGTGCCAGCAGAAACCGGGACAGATGGGATCAGCCCCAGCATTTT.

The genes are TRBV9 and TRBJ1-1; D remains ambiguous. The germline gives CDR1 SGDLS, CDR2 YYNGEE. V lost 0 bases and J lost 0, with 6 bases in between. This CDR3 contains 14 residues. The CDR3 sequence: CASSVGALNTEAFF. In nucleotides, the CDR3 is TGTGCCAGCAGCGTAGGGGCGTTGAACACTGAAGCTTTCTTT.

The chain joins TRBV29-1 to TRBJ1-2, with 7 bases that match TRBD1. CDR1 is SQVTM, CDR2 ANQGSEA, per germline. The CDR3 loop spans 12 amino acids. V was clipped by 3 bases and J by 3 bases; unmatched bases: 1. Written as DNA, the CDR3 is TGCAGCGTTGATGACAGGGACTATGGCTACACCTTC. Amino acid sequence: CSVDDRDYGYTF.

The gene calls are TRBV6-6 and TRBJ2-7; D call uncertain. Deletions cut 5 bases from V and 3 bases from J, with 8 bases between. The CDR3 is 12 residues long. Per germline, CDR1 MNHNY and CDR2 SVGAGI (reference sequence). The chain's CDR3 is CASSLDSYEQYF. DNA for the CDR3: TGTGCCAGCAGTCTTGATAGCTACGAGCAGTACTTC.

This clone was seen a single time. This chain uses TRBV27 with TRBJ1-5; 10 nucleotides agree with TRBD1. Trimming removed 3 bases from V and 6 bases from J; junction bases left unmatched: 5. The length of the CDR3 is 15 residues. Germline assignment: CDR1 MNHEY and CDR2 SMNVEV (reference sequence). The DNA for the CDR3 is TGTGCCAGCAGTTTGGGGACAGGGGAATTTCAGCCCCAGCATTTT. Its protein product is CASSLGTGEFQPQHF.

The V and J genes are TRBV9 and TRBJ2-1; D gene unclear. V was pared by 4 bases and J by 0 bases, with 11 bases between. Per germline, CDR1 SGDLS and CDR2 YYNGEE. The CDR3 has 15 residues. The CDR3 reads CASSRKSLSYNEQFF. DNA for the CDR3: TGTGCCAGCAGCCGTAAATCACTCTCCTACAATGAGCAGTTCTTC.

The chain uses TRBV28 and TRBJ1-3, with 7 bases aligning to TRBD1. V lost 1 base and J lost 0; bases outside the gene matches: 6. The CDR3 runs to 17 residues. The V gene's germline CDR1 is MDHEN and CDR2 SYDVKM. CDR3 sequence: CASSLFDRVFSGNTIYF. In nucleotides, the CDR3 is TGTGCCAGCAGTTTATTCGACAGGGTTTTCTCTGGAAACACCATATATTTT.

The rearrangement joins TRBV9 to TRBJ1-5; tentative D call: TRBD1 (6 bases). CDR3 size: 18 residues. Trimming removed 0 bases at V and 0 bases at J, with 16 bases between. CDR1 and CDR2 (germline): SGDLS, YYNGEE. In DNA form, the CDR3 reads TGTGCCAGCAGCGTAGTTCCCCGGGGACAAAATAGCAATCAGCCCCAGCATTTT. Translating gives CASSVVPRGQNSNQPQHF.

This clone came up once. This chain links TRBV27 with TRBJ2-7, with D tentatively TRBD1 (6 bases). The CDR3 runs 15 residues. Germline CDR1 reads MNHEY; CDR2 reads SMNVEV (reference sequence). V lost 5 bases and J lost 5, with 19 bases in between. DNA of the CDR3: TGTGCCAGCAGTCAAAGGGGGACCAAGACGAACGAGCAGTACTTC. This gives the protein CASSQRGTKTNEQYF.

The chain has TRBV30 and TRBJ1-5; D might be TRBD1 (6 bases). Trimming left V 4 bases short and J 8 bases short, with 12 bases between. Germline V gives CDR1 GTSNPN, CDR2 SVGIG (reference sequence). CDR3 size: 12 residues. The CDR3 region is CAWNTGNEPQHF. CDR3 coding DNA: TGTGCCTGGAACACAGGGAATGAGCCCCAGCATTTT.

This chain uses TRBV6-5 with TRBJ2-3; a weak D match, TRBD2 (5 bases). CDR3 size: 14 residues. Looked up from germline, CDR1 is MNHEY and CDR2 is SVGAGI. Trimming took off 7 bases at V and 1 base at J, with 12 bases between the two ends. In DNA, the CDR3 is TGTGCCAGCATAGCACTAGGTCGCACAGATACGCAGTATTTT. Its translation: CASIALGRTDTQYF.

The rearrangement links TRBV9 to TRBJ2-3; weak D call: TRBD2 (6 bases). Germline V gives CDR1 SGDLS, CDR2 YYNGEE. The V end lost 1 base, the J end lost 2 bases, and 11 bases lay between the germline ends. The CDR3 has 15 residues. This CDR3 is CASSVYGGNTDTQYF. The CDR3, as DNA: TGTGCCAGCAGCGTATACGGGGGTAACACAGATACGCAGTATTTT.

The chain employs TRBV7-9 and TRBJ2-1; D may be TRBD2 (6 bases). The CDR3 spans 14 residues. V gave up 5 bases and J gave up 4 bases, with 12 bases separating them. Germline assignment: CDR1 SEHNR and CDR2 FQNEAQ (reference sequence). CDR3 region: CASSPDGGYNEQFF. As DNA, the CDR3 is TGTGCCAGCAGCCCCGACGGGGGATACAATGAGCAGTTCTTC.

CDR3 coding DNA: TGTGCCAGCAGCCCTACCCATAGATCTAGGGGGGAGCTGTTTTTT. This sequence encodes CASSPTHRSRGELFF. The chain has TRBV7-6 and TRBJ2-2; D unclear. Germline CDR1 SGHVS, CDR2 FNYEAQ. The CDR3 is made up of 15 amino acids. Trimming shortened V by 5 bases and J by 8 bases, and 18 bases separated the two germline ends.

V is TRBV5-1 and J is TRBJ1-1; a possible D gene is TRBD1 (6 bases). The ends were cut back, 2 bases at V and 9 bases at J, with 11 bases in the middle. The CDR3 totals 12 residues. Germline CDR1 is SGHRS and CDR2 is YFSETQ. CDR3 amino acids: CASSFSQGQAFF. In DNA, the CDR3 is TGCGCCAGCAGCTTCAGCCAGGGGCAAGCTTTCTTT. The complete variable domain, with remaining parts taken from reference TRBV5-1 and TRBJ1-1, reads KAGVTQTPRYLIKTRGQQVTLSCSPISGHRSVSWYQQTPGQGLQFLFEYFSETQRNKGNFPGRFSGRQFSNSRSEMNVSTLELGDSALYLCASSFSQGQAFFGQGTRLTVV.